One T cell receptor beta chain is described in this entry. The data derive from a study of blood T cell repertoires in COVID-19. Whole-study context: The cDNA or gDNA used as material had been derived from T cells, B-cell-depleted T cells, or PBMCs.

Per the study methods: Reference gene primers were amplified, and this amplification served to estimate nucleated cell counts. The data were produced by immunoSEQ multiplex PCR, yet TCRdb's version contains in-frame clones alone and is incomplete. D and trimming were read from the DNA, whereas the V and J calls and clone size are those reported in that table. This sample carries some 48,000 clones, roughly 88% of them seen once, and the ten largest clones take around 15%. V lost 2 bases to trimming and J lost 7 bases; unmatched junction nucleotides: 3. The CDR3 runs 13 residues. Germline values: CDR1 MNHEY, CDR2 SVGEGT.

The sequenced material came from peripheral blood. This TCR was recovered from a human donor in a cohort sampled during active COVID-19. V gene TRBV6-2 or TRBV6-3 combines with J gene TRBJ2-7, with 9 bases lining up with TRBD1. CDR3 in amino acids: CASSYVGQGEQYF. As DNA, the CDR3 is TGTGCCAGCAGTTACGTGGGACAGGGTGAGCAGTACTTC.